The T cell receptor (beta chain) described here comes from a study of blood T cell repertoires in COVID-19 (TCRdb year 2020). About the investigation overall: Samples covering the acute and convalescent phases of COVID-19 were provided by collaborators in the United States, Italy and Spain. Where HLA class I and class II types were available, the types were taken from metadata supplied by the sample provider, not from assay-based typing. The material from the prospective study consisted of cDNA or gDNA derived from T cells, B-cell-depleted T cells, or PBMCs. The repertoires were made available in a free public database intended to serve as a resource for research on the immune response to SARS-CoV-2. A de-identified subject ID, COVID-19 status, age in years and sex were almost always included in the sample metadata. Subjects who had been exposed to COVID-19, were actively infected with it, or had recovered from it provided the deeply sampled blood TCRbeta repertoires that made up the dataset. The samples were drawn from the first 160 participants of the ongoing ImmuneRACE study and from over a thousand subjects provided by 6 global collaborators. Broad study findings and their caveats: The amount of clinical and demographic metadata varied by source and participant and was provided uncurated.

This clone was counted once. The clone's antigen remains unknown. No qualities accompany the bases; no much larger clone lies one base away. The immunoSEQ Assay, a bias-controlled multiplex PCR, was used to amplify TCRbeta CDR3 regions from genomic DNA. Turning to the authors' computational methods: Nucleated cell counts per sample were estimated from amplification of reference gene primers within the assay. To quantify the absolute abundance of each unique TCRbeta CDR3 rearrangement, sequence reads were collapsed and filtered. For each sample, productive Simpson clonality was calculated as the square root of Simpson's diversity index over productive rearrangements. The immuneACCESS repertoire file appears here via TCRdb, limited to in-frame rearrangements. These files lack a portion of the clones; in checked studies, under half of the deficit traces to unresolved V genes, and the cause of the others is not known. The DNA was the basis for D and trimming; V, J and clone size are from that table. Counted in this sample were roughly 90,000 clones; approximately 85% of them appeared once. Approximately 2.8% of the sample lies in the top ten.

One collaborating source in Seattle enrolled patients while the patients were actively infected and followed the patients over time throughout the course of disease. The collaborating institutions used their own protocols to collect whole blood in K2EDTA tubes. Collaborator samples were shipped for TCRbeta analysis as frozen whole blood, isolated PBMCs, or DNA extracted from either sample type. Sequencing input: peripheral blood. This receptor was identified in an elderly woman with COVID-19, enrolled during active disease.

The DNA sequence follows: TGCGCCAGCAGGATTTCGACAGGGGTAATTTCCTACGAGCAGTACTTC. Translated, it gives CASRISTGVISYEQYF. The chain couples TRBV5-1 to TRBJ2-7, with 8 bases matching TRBD1. Spanning cysteine to phenylalanine, the CDR3 consists of 16 amino acids. The CDR3 DNA has 48 bases and is translated from base 1. V lost 5 bases and J lost 1 base, and the count of bases not matched to a germline gene is 11. From a lookup of the germline V gene, CDR1 and CDR2 are SGHRS and YFSETQ.